These T cell receptor beta chains were read from a single sample in a study of T cells in Graves' hyperthyroidism and ophthalmopathy. Using its own MiXCR run on the multiplex PCR reads, TCRdb lists one record per CDR3 protein. The sample includes around 240,000 distinct CDR3 sequences, less than 15% seen only once; the top ten take roughly 13%. The source material was blood. The source is a woman between 35 and 50 years old with Graves' hyperthyroidism that later progressed to Graves' ophthalmopathy. Each CDR3 is given with its conserved first and last residue. The order of the fields is clone size, V gene, J gene, D gene, CDR3 protein, CDR3 DNA. D genes are given only for firm matches. Some rows mark clone size as missing; the rest say once, few, many or name a class of expanded clone.

>-|TRBV2|TRBJ2-7|-
CASSDSRGEQYF
TGTGCCAGCAGCGACTCTCGAGGCGAGCAGTACTTC
>many|TRBV7-2|TRBJ1-5|-
CASSLGAGDNQPQHF
TGTGCCAGCAGCTTAGGGGCAGGGGACAATCAGCCCCAGCATTTT
>many|TRBV6-1|TRBJ2-1|TRBD2
CASRRGLAGGYEQFF
TGTGCCAGCAGGAGGGGACTAGCGGGAGGGTATGAGCAGTTCTTC
>-|TRBV2|TRBJ1-3|-
CASSLDSPWGPGNTIYF
TGTGCCAGCAGCTTAGACAGTCCGTGGGGACCTGGAAACACCATATATTTT
>-|TRBV6-5|TRBJ2-6|-
CASSYTTPGYGANVLTF
TGTGCCAGCAGTTACACGACACCCGGTTACGGGGCCAACGTCCTGACTTTC
>few|TRBV27|TRBJ2-2|-
CASSPGDYLLGTGELFF
TGTGCCAGCAGCCCAGGGGACTACCTCTTGGGAACCGGGGAGCTGTTTTTT
>many|TRBV2|TRBJ2-1|TRBD2
CASSKTGTSGGSGNEQFF
TGTGCCAGCAGTAAGACCGGGACTAGCGGGGGCTCGGGAAATGAGCAGTTCTTC
>-|TRBV7-8|TRBJ2-7|-
CASSNRRLPSYEQYF
TGTGCCAGCAGCAATCGCAGGCTCCCCTCCTACGAGCAGTACTTC
>-|TRBV12-3/TRBV12-4|TRBJ2-5|TRBD1
CASSGTGEGQETQYF
TGTGCCAGCAGTGGGACAGGGGAGGGCCAAGAGACCCAGTACTTC
>many|TRBV20-1|TRBJ1-1|-
CSARVENTEAFF
TGCAGTGCTAGAGTGGAAAACACTGAAGCTTTCTTT